Listed below are T cell receptor beta chains from one sample, sequenced in a study of blood T cells in healthy people across ages. MiXCR was run by TCRdb on the 5' RACE reads, yielding one entry per CDR3 protein. The data hold around 800,000 distinct CDR3 sequences, with 35% to 60% observed a single time. Sequencing was carried out using blood. The receptors here all came from a man of 80 years or more in good health. CDR3s include the opening cysteine and the closing phenylalanine or tryptophan. The D gene is left open where the match is weak. Clone size appears in some rows only: once, few, many, or a class for an expanded clone.

TRBV7-2	-	TRBJ2-3	-	TGTGCCAGCAGCTCGGGACAGCGGGGCCGCACAGATACGCAGTATTTT	CASSSGQRGRTDTQYF
TRBV7-2	TRBD2	TRBJ2-4	few	TGTGCCAGCTGCCTGACTAGCGGGGGACCTGGAGGTGGAAACATTCAGTACTTC	CASCLTSGGPGGGNIQYF
TRBV7-8	TRBD1	TRBJ2-5	-	TGTGCCAGCAGCTCCTACAGGGGGCAGAGGCAAGAGACCCAGTACTTC	CASSSYRGQRQETQYF
TRBV7-8	TRBD2	TRBJ2-1	-	TGTGCCAGCAGCTCAAGGACTAGCGGGTACTCCTACAATGAGCAGTTCTTC	CASSSRTSGYSYNEQFF
TRBV3-1	-	TRBJ1-2	-	TGTGCCAGCAGCCAAGGGGCAGCTAACTATGGCTACACCTTC	CASSQGAANYGYTF
TRBV20-1	TRBD1	TRBJ1-2	many	TGCAGTGCTATCGTATCCTCCCTAGGACAGGGGTTGGGCGGCTACACCTTC	CSAIVSSLGQGLGGYTF
TRBV3-1	TRBD2	TRBJ2-7	-	TGTGCCAGCAGCCTAGCGGGAGGGTTGTACGAGCAGTACTTC	CASSLAGGLYEQYF
TRBV20-1	-	TRBJ1-2	few	TGCAGTGCTAGTGGGACACAAGGAATCGATGGCTACACCTTC	CSASGTQGIDGYTF
TRBV7-2	-	TRBJ2-3	-	TGTGCCAGCAGCCTGACTCGCAGCGCCGCCAGGGCAGATACGCAGTATTTT	CASSLTRSAARADTQYF
TRBV4-2	-	TRBJ2-3	-	TGTGCCAGCAGCCAAGAGAGGTCTGATACGCAGTATTTT	CASSQERSDTQYF
TRBV7-9	TRBD1	TRBJ1-5	-	TGTGCCAGCAGCCGAAGGGTCGGGACAGGGGACAATAGCAATCAGCCCCAGCATTTT	CASSRRVGTGDNSNQPQHF
TRBV3-1	-	TRBJ2-7	-	TGTGCCAGCAGCCAAGGGACAGCAAACGAGCAGTACTTC	CASSQGTANEQYF
TRBV27	TRBD1	TRBJ2-1	-	TGTGCCAGCACGCATTCGCCCGGAGGGACAGGGTACAATGAGCAGTTCTTC	CASTHSPGGTGYNEQFF
TRBV6-1	-	TRBJ2-2	-	TGTGCCAGCAGTGAAGCGGACACCGGGGAGCTGTTTTTT	CASSEADTGELFF
TRBV9	-	TRBJ2-7	-	TGTGCCGGCGTAAGTCTCCGGGACGGGCGCTCCTACGAGCAGTACTTC	CAGVSLRDGRSYEQYF
TRBV6-2/TRBV6-3	-	TRBJ2-5	-	TGTGCCAGCAGTTATCCAGGACGAGGGCCTCAGAAGGAGACCCAGTACTTC	CASSYPGRGPQKETQYF
TRBV9	-	TRBJ1-2	few	TGTGCCAGCAGCGTAGACGTCAGCTCCTATGGCTACACCTTC	CASSVDVSSYGYTF
TRBV7-2	-	TRBJ1-4	-	TGTGCCAGCAGCCCGGGACGTCTGCACCCGGAAAAACTGTTTTTT	CASSPGRLHPEKLFF